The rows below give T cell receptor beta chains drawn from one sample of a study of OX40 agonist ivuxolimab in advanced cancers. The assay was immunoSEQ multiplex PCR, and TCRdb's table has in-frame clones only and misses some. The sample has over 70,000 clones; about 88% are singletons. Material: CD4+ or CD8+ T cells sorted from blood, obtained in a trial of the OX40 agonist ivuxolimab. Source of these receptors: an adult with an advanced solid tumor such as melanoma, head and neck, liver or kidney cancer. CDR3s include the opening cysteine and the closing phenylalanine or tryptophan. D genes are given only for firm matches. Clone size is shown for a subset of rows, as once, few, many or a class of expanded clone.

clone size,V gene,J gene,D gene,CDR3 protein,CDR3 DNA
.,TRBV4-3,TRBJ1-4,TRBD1,CASSLGGGQTNEKLFF,TGCGCCAGCAGCCTCGGGGGGGGACAGACTAATGAAAAACTGTTTTTT
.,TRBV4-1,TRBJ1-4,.,CASSQDLVGTNEKLFF,TGCGCCAGCAGCCAAGATTTGGTGGGGACTAATGAAAAACTGTTTTTT
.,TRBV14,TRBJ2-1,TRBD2,CASSQRPGLLYNEQFF,TGTGCCAGCAGCCAAAGACCGGGACTACTCTACAATGAGCAGTTCTTC
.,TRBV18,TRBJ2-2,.,CASSHTGLHSTGELFF,TGTGCCAGCTCACATACGGGATTGCACTCCACCGGGGAGCTGTTTTTT
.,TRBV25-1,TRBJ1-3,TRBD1,CASSRSGTDGNTIYF,TGTGCCAGCAGTCGATCCGGGACAGATGGAAACACCATATATTTT
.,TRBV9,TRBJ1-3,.,CASSSGHHSGNTIYF,TGTGCCAGCAGCTCAGGACATCACTCTGGAAACACCATATATTTT
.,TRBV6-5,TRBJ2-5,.,CASRNGGSAETQYF,TGTGCCAGCAGGAATGGTGGGTCTGCGGAGACCCAGTACTTC
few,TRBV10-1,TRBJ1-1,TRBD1,CASSTGANTEAFF,TGCGCCAGCAGTACAGGGGCGAACACTGAAGCTTTCTTT
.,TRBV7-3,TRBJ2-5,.,CASSLRRGFVETQYF,TGTGCCAGCAGCTTAAGGCGGGGCTTCGTGGAGACCCAGTACTTC
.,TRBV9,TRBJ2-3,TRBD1,CASSASLDRGWLLDTQYF,TGTGCCAGCAGCGCAAGCCTGGACAGGGGCTGGCTATTAGATACGCAGTATTTT
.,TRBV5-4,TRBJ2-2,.,CASTMEGLGTGELFF,TGTGCCAGCACCATGGAGGGGTTGGGCACCGGGGAGCTGTTTTTT
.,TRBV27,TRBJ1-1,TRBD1,CASRYQGAEGEAFF,TGTGCCAGCAGGTACCAGGGGGCGGAGGGTGAAGCTTTCTTT
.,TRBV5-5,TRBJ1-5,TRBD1,CASSSDRVGNQPQHF,TGTGCCAGCAGCTCGGACAGGGTGGGCAATCAGCCCCAGCATTTT
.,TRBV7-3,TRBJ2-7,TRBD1,CASGTGGEQYF,TGTGCCAGCGGGACAGGGGGCGAGCAGTACTTC
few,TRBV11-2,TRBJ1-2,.,CASGDTSNYGYTF,TGTGCCAGCGGGGACACCTCTAACTATGGCTACACCTTC
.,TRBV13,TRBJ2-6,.,CASSSTLLGPQKANVLTF,TGTGCCAGCAGCTCGACTTTACTGGGACCGCAAAAGGCCAACGTCCTGACTTTC
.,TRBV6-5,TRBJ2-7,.,CASTERWGDTSQYF,TGTGCCAGCACCGAAAGGTGGGGAGACACTTCCCAGTACTTC
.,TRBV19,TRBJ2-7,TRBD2,CASSMGGDFYEQYF,TGTGCCAGTAGTATGGGGGGGGACTTCTACGAGCAGTACTTC
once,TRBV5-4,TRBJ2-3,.,CASSRSTDTQYF,TGTGCCAGCAGCCGCAGCACAGATACGCAGTATTTT
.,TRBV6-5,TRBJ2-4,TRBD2,CASRNGGAKNIQYF,TGTGCCAGCAGAAACGGGGGGGCCAAAAACATTCAGTACTTC
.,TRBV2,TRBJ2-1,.,CASSEGRASYNEQFF,TGTGCCAGCAGTGAAGGGCGGGCCTCCTACAATGAGCAGTTCTTC
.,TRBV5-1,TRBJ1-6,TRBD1,CASSARTGDGSPLHF,TGCGCCAGCAGCGCCCGGACAGGGGACGGGTCACCCCTCCACTTT
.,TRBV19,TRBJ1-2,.,CATGLLSGYTF,TGTGCCACCGGGCTTCTGAGTGGCTACACCTTC
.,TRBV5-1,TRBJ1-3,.,CASSLGQPAPGNTIYF,TGCGCCAGCAGCTTGGGACAGCCGGCCCCTGGAAACACCATATATTTT
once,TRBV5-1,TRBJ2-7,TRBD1,CVSSRQTGDEQYF,TGCGTCAGCAGTCGACAGACAGGGGACGAGCAGTACTTC
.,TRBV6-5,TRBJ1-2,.,CASSNGASIWGYTF,TGTGCCAGCAGCAATGGGGCTTCCATATGGGGCTACACCTTC
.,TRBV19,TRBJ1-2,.,CASSMQGPYGYTF,TGTGCCAGTAGTATGCAGGGGCCCTATGGCTACACCTTC
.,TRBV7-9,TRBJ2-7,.,CASSYRVGSYEQYF,TGTGCCAGCAGCTACAGGGTCGGCTCCTACGAGCAGTACTTC